These T cell receptor beta chains were read from a single sample in a study of blood T cell repertoires in COVID-19. Produced via immunoSEQ multiplex PCR; TCRdb's table is partial and in-frame only. Of approximately 230,000 clones listed, roughly 82% are singletons. Sequencing was performed on peripheral blood. These receptors all come from a woman of 80 years or more with active or convalescent COVID-19. CDR3s include the opening cysteine and the closing phenylalanine or tryptophan. Each record gives: D gene, V gene, J gene, clone size, CDR3 protein, CDR3 DNA. A D gene is named only where the DNA matches it firmly. Some rows mark clone size as missing; the rest say once, few, many or name a class of expanded clone.

d_call: TRBD1; v_call: TRBV12-5; j_call: TRBJ1-1; clone_size: -; cdr3_aa: CASGWGDRVNTEAFF; cdr3_nt: TGTGCTAGTGGTTGGGGGGACAGGGTGAACACTGAAGCTTTCTTT
d_call: -; v_call: TRBV1; j_call: TRBJ2-2; clone_size: -; cdr3_aa: CTSSQARKGSGTGELFF; cdr3_nt: TGCACCAGCAGCCAAGCCAGAAAGGGGTCGGGCACCGGGGAGCTGTTTTTT
d_call: TRBD2; v_call: TRBV5-1; j_call: TRBJ2-1; clone_size: -; cdr3_aa: CASNSLLAGRDEQFF; cdr3_nt: TGCGCCAGCAACTCATTACTAGCGGGTAGGGATGAGCAGTTCTTC
d_call: TRBD2; v_call: TRBV19; j_call: TRBJ2-1; clone_size: -; cdr3_aa: CASRPGLAASYNEQFF; cdr3_nt: TGTGCCAGTAGACCTGGACTAGCGGCCTCCTACAATGAGCAGTTCTTC
d_call: TRBD1; v_call: TRBV10-2; j_call: TRBJ2-2; clone_size: -; cdr3_aa: CASSERGLSGELFF; cdr3_nt: TGCGCCAGCAGTGAAAGGGGGCTATCCGGGGAGCTGTTTTTT
d_call: TRBD1; v_call: TRBV28; j_call: TRBJ1-2; clone_size: -; cdr3_aa: CASRVGQGVGYTF; cdr3_nt: TGTGCCAGCAGAGTCGGACAGGGGGTTGGCTACACCTTC
d_call: -; v_call: TRBV27; j_call: TRBJ2-7; clone_size: -; cdr3_aa: CASSLAFDRRYYEQYF; cdr3_nt: TGTGCCAGCAGTTTAGCTTTCGACAGAAGATACTACGAGCAGTACTTC
d_call: -; v_call: TRBV5-1; j_call: TRBJ2-3; clone_size: once; cdr3_aa: CASRGGLTNLYTQYF; cdr3_nt: TGCGCCAGCAGGGGGGGACTGACGAACCTTTATACGCAGTATTTT
d_call: -; v_call: TRBV3-1/TRBV3-2; j_call: TRBJ2-5; clone_size: -; cdr3_aa: CASSQGQGWETQYF; cdr3_nt: TGTGCCAGCAGCCAAGGTCAGGGTTGGGAGACCCAGTACTTC
d_call: TRBD1; v_call: TRBV5-1; j_call: TRBJ1-1; clone_size: once; cdr3_aa: CASSLVRRGLTEAFF; cdr3_nt: TGCGCCAGCAGCTTGGTCCGCAGGGGGCTGACTGAAGCTTTCTTT
d_call: TRBD1; v_call: TRBV19; j_call: TRBJ1-1; clone_size: few; cdr3_aa: CASSGSGQGPQTEAFF; cdr3_nt: TGTGCCAGTAGTGGGTCGGGACAGGGGCCCCAGACTGAAGCTTTCTTT
d_call: TRBD1; v_call: TRBV6-1; j_call: TRBJ1-1; clone_size: few; cdr3_aa: CASSEGDRVQAFF; cdr3_nt: TGTGCCAGCAGTGAAGGGGACAGGGTACAAGCTTTCTTT
d_call: TRBD1; v_call: TRBV10-2; j_call: TRBJ2-1; clone_size: -; cdr3_aa: CASRNIYLRDSNEQFF; cdr3_nt: TGCGCCAGCAGGAACATCTACTTGAGGGACAGCAATGAGCAGTTCTTC
d_call: -; v_call: TRBV5-1; j_call: TRBJ2-7; clone_size: -; cdr3_aa: CASSLALVASTYEQYF; cdr3_nt: TGCGCCAGCAGCTTGGCGCTAGTTGCCAGCACCTACGAGCAGTACTTC
d_call: TRBD2; v_call: TRBV28; j_call: TRBJ2-7; clone_size: -; cdr3_aa: CASRTLGTTSGLQYF; cdr3_nt: TGTGCCAGCAGGACTCTCGGGACTACAAGCGGGTTGCAGTACTTC
d_call: -; v_call: TRBV7-9; j_call: TRBJ2-7; clone_size: -; cdr3_aa: CASSSLSEQYF; cdr3_nt: TGTGCCAGCAGCTCCCTAAGTGAGCAGTACTTC
d_call: TRBD2; v_call: TRBV4-1; j_call: TRBJ2-7; clone_size: -; cdr3_aa: CASSQDPRLAGGGSYEQYF; cdr3_nt: TGCGCCAGCAGCCAAGATCCCCGACTAGCGGGAGGTGGCTCCTACGAGCAGTACTTC
d_call: -; v_call: TRBV15; j_call: TRBJ2-7; clone_size: -; cdr3_aa: CATSRDQGSYEQYF; cdr3_nt: TGTGCCACCAGCAGAGATCAGGGCAGCTACGAGCAGTACTTC
d_call: -; v_call: TRBV27; j_call: TRBJ2-6; clone_size: -; cdr3_aa: CASSVRAGANVLTF; cdr3_nt: TGTGCCAGCAGTGTCAGGGCTGGGGCCAACGTCCTGACTTTC
d_call: -; v_call: TRBV14; j_call: TRBJ1-2; clone_size: few; cdr3_aa: CASSQDIFNYGYTF; cdr3_nt: TGTGCCAGCAGCCAAGATATATTCAACTATGGCTACACCTTC
d_call: -; v_call: TRBV30; j_call: TRBJ2-4; clone_size: -; cdr3_aa: CAWSAYGLSSNIQYF; cdr3_nt: TGTGCCTGGAGTGCTTACGGACTAAGCAGTAACATTCAGTACTTC
d_call: TRBD2; v_call: TRBV10-3; j_call: TRBJ2-5; clone_size: -; cdr3_aa: CAISESRTSGLYF; cdr3_nt: TGTGCCATCAGTGAGTCCCGGACTAGCGGTTTATACTTC
d_call: -; v_call: TRBV12-3/TRBV12-4; j_call: TRBJ1-1; clone_size: -; cdr3_aa: CASSFSGNTEAFF; cdr3_nt: TGTGCCAGCAGTTTCTCAGGAAACACTGAAGCTTTCTTT
d_call: -; v_call: TRBV15; j_call: TRBJ1-2; clone_size: -; cdr3_aa: CATSSRPGTLNGYTF; cdr3_nt: TGTGCCACCAGCAGCCGCCCCGGGACACTTAATGGCTACACCTTC
d_call: TRBD2; v_call: TRBV3-1/TRBV3-2; j_call: TRBJ2-5; clone_size: -; cdr3_aa: CASSQGGYLTGRVETQYF; cdr3_nt: TGTGCCAGCAGCCAAGGGGGATATCTGACGGGGAGGGTAGAGACCCAGTACTTC
d_call: -; v_call: TRBV20-1; j_call: TRBJ1-6; clone_size: -; cdr3_aa: CSASGPSSYNSPLHF; cdr3_nt: TGCAGTGCTAGTGGGCCTAGCTCCTATAATTCACCCCTCCACTTT
d_call: TRBD1; v_call: TRBV5-4; j_call: TRBJ1-2; clone_size: -; cdr3_aa: CASSPWTGLGDGYTF; cdr3_nt: TGTGCCAGCAGCCCCTGGACAGGGCTGGGGGATGGCTACACCTTC